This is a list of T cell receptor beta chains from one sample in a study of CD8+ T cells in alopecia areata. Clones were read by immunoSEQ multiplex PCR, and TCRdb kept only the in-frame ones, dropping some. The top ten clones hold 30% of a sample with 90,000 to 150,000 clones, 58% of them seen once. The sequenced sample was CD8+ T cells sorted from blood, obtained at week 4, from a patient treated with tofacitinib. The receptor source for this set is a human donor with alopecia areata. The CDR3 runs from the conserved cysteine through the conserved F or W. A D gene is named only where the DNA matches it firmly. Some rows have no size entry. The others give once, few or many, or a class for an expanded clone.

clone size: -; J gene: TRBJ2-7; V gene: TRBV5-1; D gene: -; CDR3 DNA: TGCGCCAGCAGCCCCCAGCTATGGACATTCATCGACGAGCAGTACTTC; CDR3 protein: CASSPQLWTFIDEQYF
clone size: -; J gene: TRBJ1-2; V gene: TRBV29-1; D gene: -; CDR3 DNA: TGCAGCGTTGCGAGCCTTGAGGGTGGCTACACCTTC; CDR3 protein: CSVASLEGGYTF
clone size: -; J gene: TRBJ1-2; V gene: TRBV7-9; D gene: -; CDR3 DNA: TGTGCCAGCAGCCTGGAAGGGGCCTATGGCTACACCTTC; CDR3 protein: CASSLEGAYGYTF
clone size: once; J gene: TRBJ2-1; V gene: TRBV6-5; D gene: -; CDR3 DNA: TGTGCCAGCAGTTACTTCCCCCTCTCCTACAATGAGCAGTTCTTC; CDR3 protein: CASSYFPLSYNEQFF
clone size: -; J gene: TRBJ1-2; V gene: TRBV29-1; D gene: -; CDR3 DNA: TGCAGCGTTGAAGAGGGAGGGGACCCCTATGGCTACACCTTC; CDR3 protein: CSVEEGGDPYGYTF
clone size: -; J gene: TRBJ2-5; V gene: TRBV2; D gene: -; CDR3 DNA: TGTGCCAGCAGTTCCTGGGATTCCCTCCAAGAGACCCAGTACTTC; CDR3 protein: CASSSWDSLQETQYF
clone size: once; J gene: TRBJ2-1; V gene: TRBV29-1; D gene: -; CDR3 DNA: TGCAGCGTCCGGGATGGGGAAGGTGAGCAGTTCTTC; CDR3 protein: CSVRDGEGEQFF
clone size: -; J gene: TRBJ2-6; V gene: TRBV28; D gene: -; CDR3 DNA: TGTGCCAGCAGTTTGGGTGCCGGCAGCTCTGGGGCCAACGTCCTGACTTTC; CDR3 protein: CASSLGAGSSGANVLTF
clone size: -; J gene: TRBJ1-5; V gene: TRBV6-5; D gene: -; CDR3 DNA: TGTGCCAGCAGTTACCGATCCGCTCAGCCCCAGCATTTT; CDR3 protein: CASSYRSAQPQHF
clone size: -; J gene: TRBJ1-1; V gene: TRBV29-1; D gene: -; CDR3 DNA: TGCAGCGTTGAAGGGGGGACGCACACTGAAGCTTTCTTT; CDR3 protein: CSVEGGTHTEAFF
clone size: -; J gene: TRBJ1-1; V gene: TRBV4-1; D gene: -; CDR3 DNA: TGCGCCAGCAGCCACCTCTCAGGGGCGAACACTGAAGCTTTCTTT; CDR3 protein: CASSHLSGANTEAFF
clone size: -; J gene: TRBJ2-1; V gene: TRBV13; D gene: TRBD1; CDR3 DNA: TGTGCCAGCAGCTCCACAGGGGGCGCGTACAATGAGCAGTTCTTC; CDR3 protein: CASSSTGGAYNEQFF
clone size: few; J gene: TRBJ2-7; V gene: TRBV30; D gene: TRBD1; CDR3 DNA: TGTGCCTGGAGTCAGACAGGGGAGGCCTACGAGCAGTACTTC; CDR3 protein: CAWSQTGEAYEQYF
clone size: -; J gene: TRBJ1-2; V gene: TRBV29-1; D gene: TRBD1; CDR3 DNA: TGCAGCGTTGACTGGCAGGGGGATAGCTATGGCTACACCTTC; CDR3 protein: CSVDWQGDSYGYTF
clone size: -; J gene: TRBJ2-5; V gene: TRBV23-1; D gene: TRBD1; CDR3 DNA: TGCGCCAGCACTCGACAGGGGGATCAAGAGACCCAGTACTTC; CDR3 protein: CASTRQGDQETQYF
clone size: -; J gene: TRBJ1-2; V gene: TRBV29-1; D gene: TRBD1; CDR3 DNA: TGCAGCGTTGTAGCAGGGGGGGAAGACACCTTC; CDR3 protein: CSVVAGGEDTF
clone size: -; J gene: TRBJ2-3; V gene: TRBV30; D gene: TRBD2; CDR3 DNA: TGTGCCTGGAGAGCGGGGACTAGCACAGATACGCAGTATTTT; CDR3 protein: CAWRAGTSTDTQYF
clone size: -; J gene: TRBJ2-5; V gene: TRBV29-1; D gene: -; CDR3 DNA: TGCAGCGTTGGGAAAAGGGAAGAGACCCAGTACTTC; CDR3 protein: CSVGKREETQYF
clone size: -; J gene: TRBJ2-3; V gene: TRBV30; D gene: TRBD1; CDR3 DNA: TGTGCCTGGAGTGGGGGGACAGGAACAGATACGCAGTATTTT; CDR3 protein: CAWSGGTGTDTQYF
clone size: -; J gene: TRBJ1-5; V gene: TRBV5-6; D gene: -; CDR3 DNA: TGTGCCAGCAGCCCGTGGGGGGGTTCTTCGGCCCAGCATTTT; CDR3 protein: CASSPWGGSSAQHF
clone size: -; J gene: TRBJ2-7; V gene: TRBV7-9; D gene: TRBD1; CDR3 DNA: TGTGCCAGCAGCCCCTTACAGGGGCCCTACGAGCAGTACTTC; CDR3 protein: CASSPLQGPYEQYF
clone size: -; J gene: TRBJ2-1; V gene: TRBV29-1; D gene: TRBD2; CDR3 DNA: TGCAGCGTTGGACTAGCGGGGGCGAACAATGAGCAGTTCTTC; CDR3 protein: CSVGLAGANNEQFF
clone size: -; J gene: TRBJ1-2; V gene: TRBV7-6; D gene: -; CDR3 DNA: TGTGCCAGCAGCTTAGGGCCAATGACTGAGGGCTACACCTTC; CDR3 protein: CASSLGPMTEGYTF
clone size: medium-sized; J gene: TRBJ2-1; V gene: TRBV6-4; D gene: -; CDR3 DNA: TGTGCCAGCAGTGACTCGATTCAGGGAGGCAATGAGCAGTTCTTC; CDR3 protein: CASSDSIQGGNEQFF
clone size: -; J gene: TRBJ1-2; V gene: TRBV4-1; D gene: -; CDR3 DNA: TGCGCCAGCAGCCAAGATAGGGCCACCTTAAGGGATGGCTACACCTTC; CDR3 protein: CASSQDRATLRDGYTF
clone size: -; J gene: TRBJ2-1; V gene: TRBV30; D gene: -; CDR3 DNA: TGTGCCTGGAGTCCTCTAGAGAATGAGCAGTTCTTC; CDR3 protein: CAWSPLENEQFF
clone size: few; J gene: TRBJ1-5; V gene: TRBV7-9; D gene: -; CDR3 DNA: TGTGCCAGCAGCTTACCAGATCAGCCCCAGCATTTT; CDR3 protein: CASSLPDQPQHF
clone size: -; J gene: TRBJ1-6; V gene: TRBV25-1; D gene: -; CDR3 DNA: TGTGCCAGCAGCAGACAGTCCTATAATTCACCCCTCCACTTT; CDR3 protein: CASSRQSYNSPLHF
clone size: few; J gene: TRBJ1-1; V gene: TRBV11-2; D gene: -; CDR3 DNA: TGTGCCAGCAGCTTAGCGCAGGGAGATAAAGCTTTCTTT; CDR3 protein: CASSLAQGDKAFF
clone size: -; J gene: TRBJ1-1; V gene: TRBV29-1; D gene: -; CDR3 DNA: TGCAGCGTTGTCAGAGCCACTGAAGCTTTCTTT; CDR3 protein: CSVVRATEAFF
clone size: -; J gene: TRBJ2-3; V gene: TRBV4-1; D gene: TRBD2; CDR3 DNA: TGCGCCAGCAGCCAGGGGCTAGCGGGGGCCGATACGCAGTATTTT; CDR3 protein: CASSQGLAGADTQYF
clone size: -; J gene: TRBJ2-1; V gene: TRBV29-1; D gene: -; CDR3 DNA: TGCAGCGTTGAGGCCAATGAGCAGTTCTTC; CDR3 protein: CSVEANEQFF
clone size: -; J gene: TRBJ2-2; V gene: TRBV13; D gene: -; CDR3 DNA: TGTGCCAGCAGCTTAGGGACGGTAACCACCGGGGAGCTGTTTTTT; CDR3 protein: CASSLGTVTTGELFF
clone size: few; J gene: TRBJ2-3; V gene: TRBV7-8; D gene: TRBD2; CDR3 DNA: TGTGCCAGCAGCTTAGTCGCGGGGGGCGAGACAGATACGCAGTATTTT; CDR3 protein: CASSLVAGGETDTQYF
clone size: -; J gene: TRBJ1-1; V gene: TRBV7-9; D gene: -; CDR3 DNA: TGTGCCAGCAGCTTAGCTTCCGGGCCGCAAGACGCTTTCTTT; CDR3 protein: CASSLASGPQDAFF
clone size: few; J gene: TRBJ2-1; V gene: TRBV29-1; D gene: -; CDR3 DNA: TGCAGCGCGTATCAGGGTGGGGGCAATGAGCAGTTCTTC; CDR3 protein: CSAYQGGGNEQFF
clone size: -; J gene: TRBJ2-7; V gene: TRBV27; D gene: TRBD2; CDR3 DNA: TGTGCCAGCAGCCCTCGGGGGGGGATCTACGAGCAGTACTTC; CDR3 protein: CASSPRGGIYEQYF
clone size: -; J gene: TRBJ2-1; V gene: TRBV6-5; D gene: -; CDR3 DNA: TGTGCCAGCACAGGGGGGGCCTACAATGAGCAGTTCTTC; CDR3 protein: CASTGGAYNEQFF
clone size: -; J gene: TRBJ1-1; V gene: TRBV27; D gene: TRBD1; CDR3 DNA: TGTGCCAGCAGTTCTCGACAGGGGCATCGAATTGAAGCTTTCTTT; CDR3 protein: CASSSRQGHRIEAFF
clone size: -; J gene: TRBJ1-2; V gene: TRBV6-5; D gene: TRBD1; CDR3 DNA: TGTGCCACAGCGACAGGGGGTGTAACTGGCTACACCTTC; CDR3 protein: CATATGGVTGYTF
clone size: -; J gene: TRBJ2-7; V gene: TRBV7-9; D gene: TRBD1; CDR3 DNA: TGTGCCAGCAGCTGGGGACAGGGCAGTTACTACGAGCAGTACTTC; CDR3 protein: CASSWGQGSYYEQYF
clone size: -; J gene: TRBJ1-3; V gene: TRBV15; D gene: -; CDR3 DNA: TGTGCCACCACCTCCGGGAGGGCTGGAAACACCATATATTTT; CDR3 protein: CATTSGRAGNTIYF
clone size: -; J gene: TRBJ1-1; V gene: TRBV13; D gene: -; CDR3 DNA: TGTGCCAGCAGCACCGCGGCGGGCACTGAAGCTTTCTTT; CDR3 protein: CASSTAAGTEAFF
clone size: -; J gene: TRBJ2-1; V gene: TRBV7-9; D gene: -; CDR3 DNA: TGTGCCAGCAGCTTAGAGGGCACCAGCCGAATCAATGAGCAGTTCTTC; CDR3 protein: CASSLEGTSRINEQFF
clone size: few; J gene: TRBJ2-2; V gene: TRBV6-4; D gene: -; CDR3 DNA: TGTGCCAGCAGTGACAGGGGAGACACCGGGGAGCTGTTTTTT; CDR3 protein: CASSDRGDTGELFF
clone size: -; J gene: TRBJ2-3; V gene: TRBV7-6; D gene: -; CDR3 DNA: TGTGCCAGCAGCCCGCCCCCTGCAGGGTACACAGATACGCAGTATTTT; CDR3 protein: CASSPPPAGYTDTQYF